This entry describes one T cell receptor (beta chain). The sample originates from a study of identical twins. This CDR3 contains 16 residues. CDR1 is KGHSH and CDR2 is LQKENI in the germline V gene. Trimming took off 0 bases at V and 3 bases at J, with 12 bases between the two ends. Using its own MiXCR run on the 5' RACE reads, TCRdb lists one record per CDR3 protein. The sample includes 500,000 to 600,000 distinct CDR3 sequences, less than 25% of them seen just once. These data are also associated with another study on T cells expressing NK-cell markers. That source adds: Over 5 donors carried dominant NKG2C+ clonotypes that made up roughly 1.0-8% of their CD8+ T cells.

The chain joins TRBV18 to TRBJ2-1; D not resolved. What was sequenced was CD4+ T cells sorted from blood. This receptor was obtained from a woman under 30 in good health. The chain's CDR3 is CASSPPNRGDYNEQFF. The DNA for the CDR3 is TGTGCCAGCTCACCACCCAATCGCGGTGACTACAATGAGCAGTTCTTC. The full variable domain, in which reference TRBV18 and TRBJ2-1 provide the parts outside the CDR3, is NAGVMQNPRHLVRRRGQEARLRCSPMKGHSHVYWYRQLPEEGLKFMVYLQKENIIDESGMPKERFSAEFPKEGPSILRIQQVVRGDSAAYFCASSPPNRGDYNEQFFGPGTRLTVL.